The 27 T cell receptor beta chains below come from one sample, sequenced in a study of T cell repertoires in cytomegalovirus infection. Antigens of these TCRs are unknown. From the reads, TCRdb called clonotypes with MiXCR, one entry per CDR3 protein. The top ten clones hold around 46% of a sample with around 570,000 distinct CDR3 sequences, over 35% of them seen once. The sample here was cultured PBMCs, taken from culture after CMV antigen stimulation. These receptors were taken from a human donor in good health (CMV status not recorded). Some clones in this sample may be carry-over from other donors' samples.

This clonotype was counted a few times. The rearrangement uses TRBV5-4 and TRBJ2-3; D possibly corresponds to TRBD2 (5 bases). Germline V gene data show CDR1 as SGHNT and CDR2 as YYREEE (reference sequence). CDR3 length: 13 amino acids. Trimming took off 6 bases at V and 3 bases at J, with 11 bases between the two ends. CDR3 DNA sequence: TGTGCCAGCAAAACTCGAGGGACAGATACGCAGTATTTT. Encoded protein: CASKTRGTDTQYF.

This clonotype was observed a handful of times. CDR3 in amino acids: CASSLVSGLRPGSYSNQPQHF. The DNA for the CDR3 is TGTGCCAGCAGCTTAGTTTCAGGGCTAAGGCCAGGTTCCTATAGCAATCAGCCCCAGCATTTT. The chain combines TRBV11-2 with TRBJ1-5; a weak D match, TRBD1 (5 bases). Trimming stripped 1 base from V and 0 bases from J, with 25 bases between. The CDR3 runs 21 residues. Germline V CDR1 and CDR2: SGHAT, FQNNGV.

The chain recombines TRBV11-2 with TRBJ2-7; 11 nucleotides line up with TRBD2. This CDR3 contains 16 residues. Germline V gene lookup returns CDR1 SGHAT and CDR2 FQNNGV. The V and J ends lost 4 bases and 2 bases, in that order; junction bases with no gene match: 7. The CDR3 DNA reads TGTGCCAGCAGCTCGTCTAGCGGGAGGCCCCCCTACGAGCAGTACTTC. It translates to CASSSSSGRPPYEQYF.

The chain uses TRBV20-1 and TRBJ2-2; no definite D call. The germline CDR1 and CDR2 sequences are DFQATT and SNEGSKA (reference sequence). This CDR3 spans 13 amino acids. V lost 3 bases and J 4 bases, leaving 9 bases between the germline ends. DNA for the CDR3: TGCAGTGCTAGTCTTCCTTCCACCGGGGAGCTGTTTTTT. It is translated as CSASLPSTGELFF.

This chain links TRBV7-2 with TRBJ2-1; unclear D gene. The CDR3 totals 15 residues. Trimming shortened V by 7 bases and J by 0 bases, and 13 bases separated the two germline ends. Germline V gene lookup returns CDR1 SGHTA and CDR2 FQGNSA. CDR3 in DNA: TGTGCCAGCATTATGGCCAGGAGCTCCTACAATGAGCAGTTCTTC. Translation gives CASIMARSSYNEQFF.

This clonotype appeared a few times. This chain connects TRBV20-1 to TRBJ2-3; D call uncertain. The germline CDR1 and CDR2 sequences are DFQATT and SNEGSKA (reference sequence). The CDR3 covers 12 residues. The V end was cut by 5 bases, the J end by 4 bases, with 10 bases between. The CDR3 sequence is CSAPRPPDTQYF. The CDR3 DNA reads TGCAGTGCTCCTCGGCCTCCAGATACGCAGTATTTT.

This clonotype was recorded once. V and J are TRBV2 and TRBJ2-7; either TRBD1 or TRBD2 may supply D (5 bases each). In germline, CDR1 is SNHLY, CDR2 FYNNEI. V gave up 6 bases and J gave up 6 bases, with 24 bases separating them. There are 16 residues in the CDR3. Here the CDR3 reads CASRTRDRLPLSEQYF. The CDR3, as DNA: TGTGCCAGCAGGACCAGGGACCGATTGCCCTTGAGCGAGCAGTACTTC.

This clonotype was found a few times. V gene TRBV29-1 combines with J gene TRBJ2-7, with 7 nucleotides matching TRBD1. Per the germline V gene, CDR1 is SQVTM and CDR2 is ANQGSEA. The CDR3 consists of 13 residues. J gave up 2 bases and V 7 bases, and 8 bases lay outside the gene matches. DNA of the CDR3: TGCAGCGCTTCCGCCGGGACAGCCTACGAGCAGTACTTC. Translating gives CSASAGTAYEQYF.

V and J are TRBV6-5 and TRBJ2-3; D may be TRBD2 (5 bases). This CDR3 region has 15 residues. V was clipped by 6 bases and J by 6 bases, with 19 bases between them. Per germline, CDR1 MNHEY and CDR2 SVGAGI. This CDR3 reads CASSGSSGGRDTQYF. The CDR3 coding sequence is TGTGCCAGCAGCGGGTCCTCTGGAGGTCGGGATACGCAGTATTTT.

The chain carries TRBV6-1 and TRBJ2-1; D gene uncertain. Germline-derived CDR1 and CDR2 are MNHNS and SASEGT. V dropped 6 bases and J dropped 7 bases, with 16 bases sitting between them. The CDR3 loop spans 14 amino acids. The CDR3 DNA follows: TGTGCCAGCAGCCCCGGGCGAGGTTGGAATGAGCAGTTCTTC. Amino acids: CASSPGRGWNEQFF.

This chain connects TRBV6-6 to TRBJ2-7; 9 bases map to TRBD1. CDR1 and CDR2 from the germline V gene are MNHNY and SVGAGI (reference sequence). The V gene end was trimmed by 8 bases and the J gene end by 2 bases; junction bases not matched to a gene: 13. The CDR3 extends over 16 amino acids. CDR3 protein: CASRRDRAGIAYEQYF. CDR3 sequence (DNA): TGTGCCAGCCGCCGGGACAGGGCGGGCATTGCCTACGAGCAGTACTTC.

The V and J genes are TRBV5-4 and TRBJ1-1; the D is unclear. There are 15 residues in the CDR3. In germline, CDR1 is SGHNT, CDR2 YYREEE (reference sequence). V lost 4 bases to trimming and J lost 11 bases, with 24 bases between them. In DNA, the CDR3 is TGTGCCAGCAGCCCGGGTGGCGCAATGGCTCGGGAGGCTTTCTTT. Translation: CASSPGGAMAREAFF.

This clonotype was observed once. The CDR3 region has the DNA TGTGCCAGCAGTGCCAAAATGAACACTGAAGCTTTCTTT. Translated: CASSAKMNTEAFF. The chain is built from TRBV6-6 and TRBJ1-1; no firm D call. The CDR3 runs 13 residues. The V end lost 5 bases, the J end lost 0 bases, and 7 bases lay between the germline ends. Germline V gene data show CDR1 as MNHNY and CDR2 as SVGAGI (reference sequence).

At least ten counts were recorded for this clonotype. This chain uses TRBV7-8 with TRBJ2-3, with 10 bases that match TRBD2. This CDR3 has 16 amino acids. With 4 bases clipped from V and 4 bases from J, the junction kept 8 bases outside the gene matches. Looked up from germline, CDR1 is SGHVS and CDR2 is FQNEAQ. The CDR3 bases are TGTGCCAGCAGCTCCCAAATAGCGGGGGGCCCAGATACGCAGTATTTT. Amino acid sequence: CASSSQIAGGPDTQYF.

The sample holds many counts of this clonotype. The chain couples TRBV7-2 to TRBJ1-2; D is possibly TRBD1 (5 bases). Per the germline V gene, CDR1 is SGHTA and CDR2 is FQGNSA. CDR3 size: 13 residues. With 5 bases removed from V and 8 bases from J, the gap between germline ends came to 15 bases. The CDR3 DNA reads as TGTGCCAGCAGCCCAACACAGGTTGGCGGCTACACCTTC. This gives the protein CASSPTQVGGYTF. The full variable domain, completed using reference TRBV7-2 and TRBJ1-2, is GAGVSQSPSNKVTEKGKDVELRCDPISGHTALYWYRQSLGQGLEFLIYFQGNSAPDKSGLPSDRFSAERTGGSVSTLTIQRTQQEDSAVYLCASSPTQVGGYTFGSGTRLTVV.

The chain recombines TRBV7-3 with TRBJ2-1; tentative D call: TRBD1 (5 bases). The CDR3 is 14 residues long. With 2 bases removed from V and 7 bases from J, the gap between germline ends came to 12 bases. The germline gives CDR1 SGHTA, CDR2 FQGTGA. CDR3 amino acids: CASSLGAGQNEQFF. The CDR3 DNA is TGTGCCAGCAGCTTAGGGGCAGGCCAAAATGAGCAGTTCTTC.

This clonotype was counted only a few times. The chain couples TRBV7-8 to TRBJ2-2; TRBD1 or TRBD2 may be the D gene (6 bases each). The CDR3 contains 15 residues. Deletions cut 0 bases from V and 6 bases from J, with 11 bases between. Germline V CDR1 and CDR2: SGHVS, FQNEAQ. CDR3 nucleotides: TGTGCCAGCAGCTTAGCGGGGGGCGGGCCCGGGGAGCTGTTTTTT. Protein: CASSLAGGGPGELFF.

The chain employs TRBV7-6 and TRBJ2-5, with unresolved D. The germline CDR1 and CDR2 sequences are SGHVS and FNYEAQ. CDR3 length equals 12 residues. The V end lost 1 base, the J end lost 9 bases, and 9 bases lay between the germline ends. The CDR3 DNA sequence: TGTGCCAGCAGCTTAGACGGTGCCCCCCAGTACTTC. Its translation: CASSLDGAPQYF.

In its sample, this clonotype was seen a few times. The chain carries TRBV4-2 and TRBJ1-2; 7 bases align to TRBD1. The CDR3 contains 15 residues. Trimming at V came to 0 bases and at J to 4 bases, leaving 5 bases not matched to a gene. Germline CDR1 and CDR2: LGHNA and YNFKEQ. The CDR3 DNA follows: TGTGCCAGCAGCCAAGACGGACAGGCCCCCTATGGCTACACCTTC. Translation: CASSQDGQAPYGYTF.

The chain has TRBV28 and TRBJ1-2; no clear D. Germline V gene data show CDR1 as MDHEN and CDR2 as SYDVKM. Trimming took 5 bases from V and 8 from J, leaving 15 bases between them. This CDR3 region has 13 residues. CDR3 sequence reads: CASSPPGPYGYTF. The CDR3 DNA is TGTGCCAGCAGTCCCCCCGGGCCTTACGGCTACACCTTC.

The rearrangement links TRBV7-2 to TRBJ2-7; TRBD1 matches at 7 bases. In germline, CDR1 is SGHTA, CDR2 FQGNSA. This CDR3 region has 14 residues. V dropped 4 bases and J dropped 2; count of bases not matched to a gene: 5. The chain's CDR3 is CASSSTGLPYEQYF. CDR3 nucleotides: TGTGCCAGCAGCTCGACAGGGCTCCCCTACGAGCAGTACTTC.

This clonotype was detected only a few times. V is TRBV6-5 and J is TRBJ2-1, with 9 bases identical to TRBD1. CDR1 is MNHEY and CDR2 is SVGAGI in the germline V gene. There are 16 residues in the CDR3. J gave up 7 bases and V 1 base, and 8 bases lay outside the gene matches. This CDR3 is CASSYFTGGARNEQFF. The DNA of the CDR3 is TGTGCCAGCAGTTACTTTACAGGGGGCGCGAGGAATGAGCAGTTCTTC.

Here the CDR3 DNA reads TGTGCCAGCAGTCGAGGGGCAGGGGCTTCCTACGAGCAGTACTTC. It yields the protein CASSRGAGASYEQYF. The rearrangement uses TRBV6-2 or TRBV6-3 and TRBJ2-7; a weak D match, TRBD1 (6 bases). The V end lost 5 bases, the J end lost 1 base, and 15 bases lay between the germline ends. This CDR3 region has 15 residues. Germline loops: CDR1 MNHEY, CDR2 SVGEGT.

This clonotype appeared a few times. The rearrangement joins TRBV7-8 to TRBJ2-4; D gene unclear. Germline-derived CDR1 and CDR2 are SGHVS and FQNEAQ. This CDR3 has 15 residues. V lost 5 bases to trimming and J lost 7 bases, with 18 bases between them. The CDR3 is CASSPSPEPRNIQYF. CDR3 nucleotides: TGTGCCAGCAGCCCCTCCCCGGAGCCCCGGAACATTCAGTACTTC.

The chain has TRBV27 and TRBJ1-2, with unresolved D. Trimming shortened V by 5 bases and J by 8 bases, and 18 bases separated the two germline ends. The CDR3 totals 14 residues. Germline V gene lookup returns CDR1 MNHEY and CDR2 SMNVEV (reference sequence). CDR3: CASSPSGGPFGYTF. The CDR3 DNA reads TGTGCCAGCAGTCCCTCGGGAGGGCCATTCGGCTACACCTTC.

This clonotype was detected only a few times. The chain joins TRBV2 to TRBJ2-5; D is unclear. Germline V gene lookup returns CDR1 SNHLY and CDR2 FYNNEI. Deletions cut 4 bases from V and 1 base from J, with 10 bases between. This CDR3 spans 14 amino acids. In nucleotides, the CDR3 is TGTGCCAGCAGTGGAGGCGGCAGCCAAGAGACCCAGTACTTC. It codes for CASSGGGSQETQYF.

This chain links TRBV5-1 with TRBJ2-5; TRBD2 aligns across 8 bases. The V gene's germline CDR1 is SGHRS and CDR2 YFSETQ. This CDR3 comprises 17 residues. Trimming removed 3 bases from V and 1 base from J; junction bases left unmatched: 11. DNA of the CDR3: TGCGCCAGCAGCTCCGGAATGACTAGCGCCATCCAAGAGACCCAGTACTTC. Residues: CASSSGMTSAIQETQYF.